This is a list of T cell receptor beta chains from one sample in a study of T cells in Graves' hyperthyroidism and ophthalmopathy. One entry per CDR3 protein, called by TCRdb with MiXCR from the multiplex PCR reads. The sample lists about 340,000 distinct CDR3 sequences, roughly 20% occurring once. The sequenced sample was blood. Receptors were obtained from a woman aged 45 to 65 with Graves' hyperthyroidism. CDR3s include the opening cysteine and the closing phenylalanine or tryptophan. The order of the fields is V gene, D gene, clone size, J gene, CDR3 protein, CDR3 DNA. D genes are given only for firm matches. Clone size, where shown, is once, few, many, or a class for clones that have expanded.

TRBV6-5	.	few	TRBJ2-3	CASSYPGRETDTQYF	TGTGCCAGCAGTTACCCCGGCAGGGAGACAGATACGCAGTATTTT
TRBV7-2	TRBD1	.	TRBJ2-1	CASSRTTGSHNEQFF	TGTGCCAGCAGCCGCACGACAGGGAGTCACAATGAGCAGTTCTTC
TRBV4-1	TRBD1	.	TRBJ2-5	CASSHLGQGGKETQYF	TGCGCCAGCAGCCACCTCGGACAGGGTGGGAAAGAGACCCAGTACTTC
TRBV20-1	.	.	TRBJ1-1	CSAWDTTLNTEAFF	TGCAGTGCTTGGGACACCACACTGAACACTGAAGCTTTCTTT
TRBV9	.	many	TRBJ1-1	CASGTGLNTEAFF	TGTGCCAGCGGTACAGGGTTGAACACTGAAGCTTTCTTT
TRBV6-5	TRBD1	.	TRBJ2-7	CASSYSTGTGLEQYF	TGTGCCAGCAGTTACTCGACAGGGACGGGGCTAGAGCAGTACTTC
TRBV4-1	TRBD2	few	TRBJ2-1	CASSPLAGVYNEQFF	TGCGCCAGCAGCCCCCTAGCGGGAGTATACAATGAGCAGTTCTTC
TRBV6-1	TRBD2	.	TRBJ2-7	CASRGLAGSYEQYF	TGTGCCAGCAGGGGACTAGCGGGTTCCTACGAGCAGTACTTC
TRBV6-5	.	few	TRBJ1-1	CASSYSAALNTEAFF	TGTGCCAGCAGTTACTCGGCGGCCTTGAACACTGAAGCTTTCTTT
TRBV3-1	.	many	TRBJ2-5	CASSARGGETQYF	TGTGCCAGCAGTGCTCGGGGAGGAGAGACCCAGTACTTC
TRBV20-1	TRBD1	.	TRBJ2-2	CSARDQGTGDTGELFF	TGCAGTGCTAGAGATCAAGGGACAGGGGATACCGGGGAGCTGTTTTTT
TRBV19	TRBD1	few	TRBJ2-7	CASSIPGQGAYEQYF	TGTGCCAGTAGTATTCCGGGACAGGGGGCCTACGAGCAGTACTTC
TRBV6-6	TRBD2	.	TRBJ2-1	CASSYSTSGIGEQFF	TGTGCCAGCAGTTACTCGACTAGCGGGATAGGTGAGCAGTTCTTC